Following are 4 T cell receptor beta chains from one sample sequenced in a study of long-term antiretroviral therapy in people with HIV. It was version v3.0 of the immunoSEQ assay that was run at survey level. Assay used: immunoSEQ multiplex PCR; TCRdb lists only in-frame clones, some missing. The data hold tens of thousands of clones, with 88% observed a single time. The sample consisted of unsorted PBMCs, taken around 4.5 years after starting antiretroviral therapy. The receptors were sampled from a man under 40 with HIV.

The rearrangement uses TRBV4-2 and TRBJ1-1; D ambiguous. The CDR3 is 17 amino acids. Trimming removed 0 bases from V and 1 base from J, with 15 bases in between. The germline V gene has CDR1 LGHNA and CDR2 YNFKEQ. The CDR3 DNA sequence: TGTGCCAGCAGCCAAGATCGTAGGCTACTAGGGAACACTGAAGCTTTCTTT. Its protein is CASSQDRRLLGNTEAFF.

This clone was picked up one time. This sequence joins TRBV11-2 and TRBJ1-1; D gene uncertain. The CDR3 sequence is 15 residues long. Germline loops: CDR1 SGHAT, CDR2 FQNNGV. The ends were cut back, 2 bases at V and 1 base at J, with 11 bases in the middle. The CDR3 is CASSLSAAWNTEAFF. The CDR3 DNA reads TGTGCCAGCAGCTTATCGGCAGCCTGGAACACTGAAGCTTTCTTT.

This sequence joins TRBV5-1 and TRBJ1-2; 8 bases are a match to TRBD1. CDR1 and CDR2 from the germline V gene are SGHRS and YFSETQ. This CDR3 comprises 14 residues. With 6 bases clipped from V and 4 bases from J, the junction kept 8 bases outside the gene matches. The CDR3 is CASTMGTGTYGYTF. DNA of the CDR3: TGCGCCAGCACCATGGGGACAGGCACCTATGGCTACACCTTC.

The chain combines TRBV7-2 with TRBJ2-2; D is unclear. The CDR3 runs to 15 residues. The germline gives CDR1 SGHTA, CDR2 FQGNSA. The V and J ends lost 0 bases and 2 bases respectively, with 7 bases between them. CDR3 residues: CASSLASTNTGELFF. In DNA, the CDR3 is TGTGCCAGCAGCTTAGCCTCCACAAACACCGGGGAGCTGTTTTTT.